This T cell receptor (beta chain) was sequenced in a study of T cell responses to AZD1222 COVID-19 vaccine. Across the study: Pooling of second doses given at about 4 or about 12 weeks was done.

CDR3 length equals 16 residues. The V gene's germline CDR1 is LNHDA and CDR2 SQIVND (reference sequence). V lost 3 bases to trimming and J lost 3 bases, with 15 bases between them. Profiling relied on immunoSEQ multiplex PCR, and the TCRdb table lists in-frame clones only, not all of them. The table records about 110,000 clones, 70% to 90% of them present only once. This chain joins TRBV19 and TRBJ2-1; no clear D. This specimen consisted of peripheral blood, obtained on day 0 of AZD1222 vaccination. This clonotype was obtained from an adult in good health. In nucleotides, the CDR3 is TGTGCCAGTAGTATCCCCGTAGGGCTCAACTACAATGAGCAGTTCTTC. Protein: CASSIPVGLNYNEQFF.